Listed below are T cell receptor beta chains from one sample, sequenced in a study of CD8+ T cells in alopecia areata. TCRdb keeps only in-frame clones here, not all; method: immunoSEQ multiplex PCR. Counted here are fewer than 150,000 clones, around four fifths occurring once; the ten biggest clones make up approximately 25%. This sample comprised CD8+ T cells sorted from blood, obtained at week 4, from a patient treated with tofacitinib. These receptors all come from a human donor with alopecia areata. Each CDR3 is given with its conserved first and last residue. D genes are given only for firm matches. Some rows mark clone size as missing; the rest say once, few, many or name a class of expanded clone.

d_gene	v_gene	abundance	j_gene	len	CDR3nt	CDR3aa
TRBD1	TRBV6-5	-	TRBJ2-1	16	TGTGCCAGCAGTTACGGCGACAGGGGGCGATACAATGAGCAGTTCTTC	CASSYGDRGRYNEQFF
-	TRBV29-1	-	TRBJ2-7	12	TGCAGCGTTGTTGACGGGGCTTCCGAGCAGTACTTC	CSVVDGASEQYF
-	TRBV19	-	TRBJ2-7	12	TGTGCCACGAAAGCAGGGTTTGGCGAGCAGTACTTC	CATKAGFGEQYF
-	TRBV5-1	-	TRBJ2-2	14	TGCGCCAGCAGCTGGGGGGACAGCACCGGGGAGCTGTTTTTT	CASSWGDSTGELFF
-	TRBV9	-	TRBJ2-1	11	TGTGCCAGCAGCGTTTCCGGGGAGCAGTTCTTC	CASSVSGEQFF
-	TRBV5-1	once	TRBJ2-1	14	TGCGCCAGCAGCTTGACGGGGGGCTTCAATGAGCAGTTCTTC	CASSLTGGFNEQFF
TRBD2	TRBV4-3	-	TRBJ2-1	14	TGCGCCAGCAGTCCCGGGACTAGTGGTTTTGAGCAGTTCTTC	CASSPGTSGFEQFF
-	TRBV5-1	-	TRBJ2-7	14	TGCGCCAGCAGCTTGGGTGGAAGCTCCTACGAGCAGTACTTC	CASSLGGSSYEQYF
TRBD1	TRBV27	-	TRBJ2-7	14	TGTGCCAGCAGTCCCCGGACAGGGATGAACGAGCAGTACTTC	CASSPRTGMNEQYF
TRBD1	TRBV30	-	TRBJ1-5	14	TGTGCCTGGAGTACGGGACAGGGTAATCAGCCCCAGCATTTT	CAWSTGQGNQPQHF
-	TRBV2	-	TRBJ1-2	14	TGTGCCAGCAGTGAAGCGGGGACCCTGGGTGGCTACACCTTC	CASSEAGTLGGYTF
-	TRBV6-5	-	TRBJ2-7	14	TGTGCCAGCAGTCTCCGGACAGCAAGGCTCGAGCAGTACTTC	CASSLRTARLEQYF
TRBD2	TRBV7-2	-	TRBJ2-1	20	TGTGCCAGCAGCTTAGCGCTACACTTCCCCGGGGGGAGCTCCTACAATGAGCAGTTCTTC	CASSLALHFPGGSSYNEQFF
-	TRBV2	-	TRBJ2-5	15	TGTGCCAGCAGTGGGGGCAGGGTCTACCAAGAGACCCAGTACTTC	CASSGGRVYQETQYF
-	TRBV5-1	-	TRBJ1-2	13	TGCGCCAGCAGCTTTGACGAAGACTATGGCTACACCTTC	CASSFDEDYGYTF
-	TRBV14	-	TRBJ1-2	13	TGTGCCAGCAGCCCAACAGGGACGTACGGCTACACCTTC	CASSPTGTYGYTF
TRBD1	TRBV7-6	-	TRBJ1-3	14	TGTGCCAGCAGCGTCCGGGACAGGGGTGACACCATATATTTT	CASSVRDRGDTIYF
TRBD1	TRBV5-1	-	TRBJ1-1	14	TGCGCCAGCAGCCCGGGACAGGGAAACACTGAAGCTTTCTTT	CASSPGQGNTEAFF
-	TRBV15	-	TRBJ2-5	15	TGTGCCACCAGCAGAGGAGGGGGACCACGAGAGACCCAGTACTTC	CATSRGGGPRETQYF
-	TRBV29-1	few	TRBJ1-1	15	TGCAGCGTTCCCCCAGTTGGGGGGGGAAACACTGAAGCTTTCTTT	CSVPPVGGGNTEAFF
-	TRBV30	-	TRBJ1-1	13	TGTGCCTGGAGTGTAGGAGTGAACACTGAAGCTTTCTTT	CAWSVGVNTEAFF
-	TRBV5-1	-	TRBJ1-1	12	TGCGCCAGCAGCTTGGGGGGACTTGAAGCTTTCTTT	CASSLGGLEAFF
-	TRBV29-1	-	TRBJ2-5	18	TGCAGCGTTGAAGATACCGCGACAGCCCCCGAATACCAAGAGACCCAGTACTTC	CSVEDTATAPEYQETQYF
TRBD2	TRBV7-6	-	TRBJ2-3	15	TGTGCCAGCTCCCTCGTGAGCGGGGGCACAGATACGCAGTATTTT	CASSLVSGGTDTQYF
-	TRBV9	few	TRBJ2-5	15	TGTGCCAGCAGCGTTCGGTCTATCGCCTTGGGGACCCAGTACTTC	CASSVRSIALGTQYF
TRBD1	TRBV6-5	-	TRBJ2-3	11	TGTGCCGCCGCCAGGGGGGATACGCAGTATTTT	CAAARGDTQYF
-	TRBV9	once	TRBJ2-3	15	TGTGCCAGCAGCGTAGGCGGGGAACCCACAGATACGCAGTATTTT	CASSVGGEPTDTQYF
-	TRBV4-2	once	TRBJ1-1	14	TGTGCCAGCAGCCAGGCCCGGGGGGCCACTGAAGCTTTCTTT	CASSQARGATEAFF
-	TRBV28	few	TRBJ2-1	11	TGTGCCAGCAGTTTTAGTAATGAGCAGTTCTTC	CASSFSNEQFF
-	TRBV29-1	few	TRBJ1-2	12	TGCAGCGTTGAATCGACAGTTCATGGCTACACCTTC	CSVESTVHGYTF
-	TRBV9	-	TRBJ2-1	15	TGTGCCAGCAGCGTAGAAGGAGTAACCTACAATGAGCAGTTCTTC	CASSVEGVTYNEQFF
TRBD1	TRBV6-5	few	TRBJ1-2	11	TGTGCCAGCGGGACAGGGGACGGCTACACCTTC	CASGTGDGYTF
-	TRBV6-6	-	TRBJ2-7	12	TGTGCCAGCAGTTACTCGAACGGCGAGCAGTACTTC	CASSYSNGEQYF
-	TRBV4-1	-	TRBJ2-1	14	TGCGCCAGCAGCCTCGGGGGGCCCTACAATGAGCAGTTCTTC	CASSLGGPYNEQFF
-	TRBV7-8	-	TRBJ2-3	12	TGTGCCAGCAGCCGCGGGACAAATACGCAGTATTTT	CASSRGTNTQYF
-	TRBV6-6	-	TRBJ2-7	16	TGTGCCAGCAGTTACTCGCTATCAGAACCTACCTACGAGCAGTACTTC	CASSYSLSEPTYEQYF
TRBD1	TRBV27	-	TRBJ1-2	15	TGTGCCAGCAGCCCAGGGACAGGGGGAAACTATGGCTACACCTTC	CASSPGTGGNYGYTF
-	TRBV4-1	-	TRBJ2-2	14	TGCGCCAGCAGCCACTGGCAGGGAACCGGGGAGCTGTTTTTT	CASSHWQGTGELFF
-	TRBV7-9	-	TRBJ2-7	14	TGTGCCAGCAGCTTTCGGCTTGAGGGGGACGAGCAGTACTTC	CASSFRLEGDEQYF
-	TRBV6-5	-	TRBJ1-5	13	TGTGCCAGCAGTCCCGGGGGTAATCAGCCCCAGCATTTT	CASSPGGNQPQHF